This TCR beta chain derives from a study of T cells in Graves' hyperthyroidism and ophthalmopathy. Diagnoses were made from clinical symptoms, serum measures (thyroxine and TRAb), thyroid ultrasound and orbital computed tomography. It was 8 to 10 ml of fresh peripheral blood that supplied the PBMCs. The CDR3 totals 13 residues. J gave up 6 bases and V 4 bases, and 4 bases lay outside the gene matches. The germline V gene has CDR1 SQVTM and CDR2 ANQGSEA. This clonotype was recorded many times. Amplification of TCR beta CDR3 regions used RNA as the template. TCR CDR3 underwent first-round RT-PCR with the HTBI primer set. MiXCR, run by TCRdb on the multiplex PCR reads, gives a single entry per CDR3 protein. The table lists 200,000 to 300,000 distinct CDR3 sequences, over 20% of them singletons, with roughly 35% in the top ten.

Sequenced material: blood. The clonotype originates from a woman aged 40 to 50 with Graves' ophthalmopathy. This chain connects TRBV29-1 to TRBJ2-7, with TRBD1 matching over 12 bases. This CDR3 is CSVGGTGGGEQYF. The CDR3 DNA follows: TGCAGCGTTGGGGGGACAGGGGGCGGCGAGCAGTACTTC.